The following is a T cell receptor (beta chain) sequence with its context. Its antigen is unknown. The investigators amplified TCR beta CDR3 regions from RNA transcripts. The HTBI primer set drove a first-round RT-PCR of the TCR CDR3. TCRdb itself ran the multiplex PCR reads through MiXCR, one entry per CDR3 protein. The sample contains some 580,000 distinct CDR3 sequences, roughly a sixth of which appear only once. This CDR3 comprises 18 residues. With 1 base clipped from V and 5 bases from J, the junction kept 10 bases outside the gene matches. The germline CDR1 and CDR2 sequences are LGHDT and YNNKEL (reference sequence). Not enrolled were patients with uncontrolled infection, other autoimmune disease, pregnancy or lactation. PBMCs were sourced from more than 9 ml fresh peripheral blood. These data originate in a study of T cells in Graves' hyperthyroidism and ophthalmopathy. Study-wide context: Peripheral blood specimens were obtained at initial diagnosis, prior to any treatment. Study observations and caveats: Ophthalmopathy, which appeared later, was predicted by the model a median around 6.5 months before onset.

The rearrangement links TRBV3-1 to TRBJ1-4; 10 nucleotides line up with TRBD1. This clonotype originated in a woman in her forties with Graves' ophthalmopathy. The sample taken for sequencing was blood. The CDR3 coding sequence is TGTGCCAGCAGCCAAGCGAGCTTCGGGACAGGGGTAAATGAAAAACTGTTTTTT. Amino acids: CASSQASFGTGVNEKLFF. Using reference TRBV3-1 and TRBJ1-4 for the parts outside the CDR3, the full variable domain is DTAVSQTPKYLVTQMGNDKSIKCEQNLGHDTMYWYKQDSKKFLKIMFSYNNKELIINETVPNRFSPKSPDKAHLNLHINSLELGDSAVYFCASSQASFGTGVNEKLFFGSGTQLSVL.